The T cell receptor beta chain described here comes from a study of blood T cell repertoires in COVID-19. Whole-study context: Material from acute and convalescent COVID-19 was sourced from the United States, Italy and Spain.

Adults between roughly 18 and 100 years of age took part from about two dozen US areas. Grouping used clinical history reported by participants in a survey and questionnaire. V was clipped by 4 bases and J by 3 bases; unmatched bases: 16. The CDR3 length is 20 residues. Germline CDR1 is MNHEY and CDR2 is SVGEGT. Original handling: It was from reference gene primer amplification that nucleated cell counts were estimated. The table came from immunoSEQ multiplex PCR; TCRdb's copy has only in-frame clones and leaves some out. The V and J calls and clone size were taken over from that table, and D and trimming were inferred from the DNA. The sample has roughly 200,000 clones; more than 80% are singletons.

Sequencing was carried out using PBMCs or T cells enriched from blood (not recorded which). The TCR sequence derives from a woman in her forties with acute COVID-19. The rearrangement joins TRBV6-2 or TRBV6-3 to TRBJ1-6; 9 nucleotides align to TRBD1. This CDR3 is CASSSPTRPRDRVYNSPLHF. The CDR3 DNA is TGTGCCAGCAGTTCCCCTACCCGGCCCCGGGACAGGGTCTATAATTCACCCCTCCACTTT.